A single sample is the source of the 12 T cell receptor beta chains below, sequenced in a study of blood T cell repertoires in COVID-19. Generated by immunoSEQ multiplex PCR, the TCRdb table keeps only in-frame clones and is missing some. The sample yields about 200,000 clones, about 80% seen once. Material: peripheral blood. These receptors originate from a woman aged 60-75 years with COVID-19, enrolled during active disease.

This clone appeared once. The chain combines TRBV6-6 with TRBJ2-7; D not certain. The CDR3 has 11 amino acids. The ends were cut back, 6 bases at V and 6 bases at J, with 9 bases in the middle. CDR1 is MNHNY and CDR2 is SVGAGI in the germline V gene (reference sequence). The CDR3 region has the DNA TGTGCCAGCAGCCAAGCCGGCGAGCAGTACTTC. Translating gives CASSQAGEQYF.

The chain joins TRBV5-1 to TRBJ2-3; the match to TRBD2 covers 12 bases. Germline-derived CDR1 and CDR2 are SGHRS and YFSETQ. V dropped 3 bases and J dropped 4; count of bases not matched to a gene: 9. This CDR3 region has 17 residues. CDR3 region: CASSSEGTSGLADTQYF. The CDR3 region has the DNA TGCGCCAGCAGCTCGGAGGGGACTAGCGGGCTAGCAGATACGCAGTATTTT.

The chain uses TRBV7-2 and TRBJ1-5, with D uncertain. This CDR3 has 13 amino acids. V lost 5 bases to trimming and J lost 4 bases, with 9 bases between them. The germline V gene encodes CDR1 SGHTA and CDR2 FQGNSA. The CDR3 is CASSGDFNQPQHF. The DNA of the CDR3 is TGTGCCAGCAGCGGTGACTTTAATCAGCCCCAGCATTTT.

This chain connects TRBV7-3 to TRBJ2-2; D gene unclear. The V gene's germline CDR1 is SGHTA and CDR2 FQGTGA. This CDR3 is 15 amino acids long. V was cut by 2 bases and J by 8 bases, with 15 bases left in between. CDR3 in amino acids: CASSLSTFASGELFF. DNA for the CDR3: TGTGCCAGCAGCTTATCCACATTCGCCTCTGGGGAGCTGTTTTTT.

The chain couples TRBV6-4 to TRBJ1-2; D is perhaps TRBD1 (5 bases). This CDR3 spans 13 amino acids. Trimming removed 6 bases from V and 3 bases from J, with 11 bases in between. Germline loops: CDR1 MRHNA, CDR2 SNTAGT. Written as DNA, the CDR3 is TGTGCCAGCAGCGCGGCGGGGGACTATGGCTACACCTTC. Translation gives CASSAAGDYGYTF.

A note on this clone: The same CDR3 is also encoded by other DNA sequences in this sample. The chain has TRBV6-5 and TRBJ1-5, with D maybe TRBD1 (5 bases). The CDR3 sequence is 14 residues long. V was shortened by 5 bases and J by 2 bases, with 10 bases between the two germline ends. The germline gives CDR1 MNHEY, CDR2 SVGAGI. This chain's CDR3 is CASSRTGGNQPQHF. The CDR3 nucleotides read TGTGCCAGCAGTCGGACGGGGGGCAATCAGCCCCAGCATTTT.

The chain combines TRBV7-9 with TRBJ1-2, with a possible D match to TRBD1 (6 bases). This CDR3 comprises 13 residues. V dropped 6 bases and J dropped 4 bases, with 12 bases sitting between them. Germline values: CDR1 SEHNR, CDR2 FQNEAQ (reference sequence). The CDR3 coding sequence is TGTGCCAGCAGTTTGGACAGTGCCTATGGCTACACCTTC. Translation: CASSLDSAYGYTF. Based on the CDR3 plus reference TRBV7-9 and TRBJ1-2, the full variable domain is DTGVSQNPRHKITKRGQNVTFRCDPISEHNRLYWYRQTLGQGPEFLTYFQNEAQLEKSRLLSDRFSAERPKGSFSTLEIQRTEQGDSAMYLCASSLDSAYGYTFGSGTRLTVV.

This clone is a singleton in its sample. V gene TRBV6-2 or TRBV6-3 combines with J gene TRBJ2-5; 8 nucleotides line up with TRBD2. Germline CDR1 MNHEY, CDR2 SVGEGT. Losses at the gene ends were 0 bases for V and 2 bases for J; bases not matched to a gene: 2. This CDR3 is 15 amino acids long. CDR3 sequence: CASSYSGGVQETQYF. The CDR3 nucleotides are TGTGCCAGCAGTTACTCCGGGGGGGTACAAGAGACCCAGTACTTC.

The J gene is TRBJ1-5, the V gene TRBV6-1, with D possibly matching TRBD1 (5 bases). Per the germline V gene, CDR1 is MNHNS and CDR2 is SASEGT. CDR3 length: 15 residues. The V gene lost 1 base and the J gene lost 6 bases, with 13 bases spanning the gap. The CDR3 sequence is CASSEEGGVSQPQHF. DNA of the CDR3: TGTGCCAGCAGTGAAGAAGGAGGGGTCAGTCAGCCCCAGCATTTT.

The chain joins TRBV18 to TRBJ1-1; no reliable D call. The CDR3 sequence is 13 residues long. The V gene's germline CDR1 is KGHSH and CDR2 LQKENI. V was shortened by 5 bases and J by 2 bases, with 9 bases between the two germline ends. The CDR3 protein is CASSKAGNTEAFF. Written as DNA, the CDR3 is TGTGCCAGCTCAAAAGCAGGTAACACTGAAGCTTTCTTT.

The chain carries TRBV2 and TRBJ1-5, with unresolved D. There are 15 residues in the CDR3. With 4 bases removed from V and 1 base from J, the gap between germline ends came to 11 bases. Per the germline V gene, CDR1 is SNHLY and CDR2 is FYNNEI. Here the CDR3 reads CASSAGRVSNQPQHF. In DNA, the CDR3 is TGTGCCAGCAGTGCGGGGAGGGTAAGCAATCAGCCCCAGCATTTT.

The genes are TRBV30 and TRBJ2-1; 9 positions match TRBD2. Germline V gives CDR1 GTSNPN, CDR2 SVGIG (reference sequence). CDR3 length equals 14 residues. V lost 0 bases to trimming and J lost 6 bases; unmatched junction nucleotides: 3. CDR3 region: CAWSVLAGFNEQFF. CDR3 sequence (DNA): TGTGCCTGGAGTGTACTAGCGGGTTTCAATGAGCAGTTCTTC.